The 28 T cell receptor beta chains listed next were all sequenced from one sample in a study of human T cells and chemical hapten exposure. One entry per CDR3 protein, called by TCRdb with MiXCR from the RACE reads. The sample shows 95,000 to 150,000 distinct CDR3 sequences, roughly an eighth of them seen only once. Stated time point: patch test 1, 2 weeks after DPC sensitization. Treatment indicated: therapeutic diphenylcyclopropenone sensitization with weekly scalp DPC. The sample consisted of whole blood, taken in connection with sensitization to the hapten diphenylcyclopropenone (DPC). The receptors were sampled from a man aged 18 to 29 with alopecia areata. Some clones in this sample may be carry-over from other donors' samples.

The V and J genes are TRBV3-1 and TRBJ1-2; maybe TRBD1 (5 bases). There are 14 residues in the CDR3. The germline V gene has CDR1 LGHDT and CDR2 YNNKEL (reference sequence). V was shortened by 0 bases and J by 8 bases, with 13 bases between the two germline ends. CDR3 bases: TGTGCCAGCAGCCAAGAAGGGCCAGGGCGAGGCTACACCTTC. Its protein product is CASSQEGPGRGYTF.

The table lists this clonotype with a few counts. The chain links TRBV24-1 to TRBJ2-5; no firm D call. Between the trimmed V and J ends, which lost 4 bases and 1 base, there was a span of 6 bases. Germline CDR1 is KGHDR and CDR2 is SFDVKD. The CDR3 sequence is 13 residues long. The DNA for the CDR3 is TGTGCCACCAGTGACGCTAGCCAAGAGACCCAGTACTTC. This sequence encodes CATSDASQETQYF.

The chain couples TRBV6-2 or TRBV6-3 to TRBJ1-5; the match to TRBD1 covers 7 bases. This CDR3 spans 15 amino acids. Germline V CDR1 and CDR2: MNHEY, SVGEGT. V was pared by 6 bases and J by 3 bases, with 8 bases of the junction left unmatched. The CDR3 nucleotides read TGTGCCAGCAGCTATCGACAGGGCTACAATCAGCCCCAGCATTTT. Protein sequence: CASSYRQGYNQPQHF.

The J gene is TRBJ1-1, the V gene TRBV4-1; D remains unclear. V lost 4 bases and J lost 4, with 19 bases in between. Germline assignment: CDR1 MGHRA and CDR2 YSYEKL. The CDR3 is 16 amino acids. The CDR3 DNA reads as TGCGCCAGCAGCCCTATGGTTTGGGGATTGGCCACTGAAGCTTTCTTT. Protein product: CASSPMVWGLATEAFF.

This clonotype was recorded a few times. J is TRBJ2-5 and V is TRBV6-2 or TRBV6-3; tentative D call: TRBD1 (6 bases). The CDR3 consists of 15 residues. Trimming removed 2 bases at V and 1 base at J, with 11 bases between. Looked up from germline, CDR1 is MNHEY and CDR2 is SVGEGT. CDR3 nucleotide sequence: TGTGCCAGCAGTTACGCCACAGGGCGCCAAGAGACCCAGTACTTC. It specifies CASSYATGRQETQYF.

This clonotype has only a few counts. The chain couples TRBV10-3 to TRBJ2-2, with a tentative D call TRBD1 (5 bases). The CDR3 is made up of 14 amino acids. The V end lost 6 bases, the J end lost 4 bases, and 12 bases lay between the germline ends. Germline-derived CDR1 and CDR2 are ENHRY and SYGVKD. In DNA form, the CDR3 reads TGTGCCATCAGAGACAGTCGTGGCACCGGGGAGCTGTTTTTT. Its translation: CAIRDSRGTGELFF.

The CDR3: CASSKGLAGNNEQFF. In nucleotides, the CDR3 is TGTGCCAGCAGCAAAGGACTAGCGGGGAACAATGAGCAGTTCTTC. The V call is TRBV11-2, the J call TRBJ2-1, with TRBD2 identical over 12 bases. The CDR3 totals 15 residues. In germline, CDR1 is SGHAT, CDR2 FQNNGV. The V gene end was trimmed by 5 bases and the J gene end by 5 bases; junction bases not matched to a gene: 4. The complete variable domain, with remaining parts taken from reference TRBV11-2 and TRBJ2-1, reads EAGVAQSPRYKIIEKRQSVAFWCNPISGHATLYWYQQILGQGPKLLIQFQNNGVVDDSQLPKDRFSAERLKGVDSTLKIQPAKLEDSAVYLCASSKGLAGNNEQFFGPGTRLTVL.

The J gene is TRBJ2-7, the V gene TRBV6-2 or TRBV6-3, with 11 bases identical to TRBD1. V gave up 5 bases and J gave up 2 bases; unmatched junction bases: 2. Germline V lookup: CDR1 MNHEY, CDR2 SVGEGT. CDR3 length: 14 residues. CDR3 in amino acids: CASSTGQGAYEQYV. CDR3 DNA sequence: TGTGCCAGCAGTACGGGACAGGGGGCCTACGAGCAGTACGTC.

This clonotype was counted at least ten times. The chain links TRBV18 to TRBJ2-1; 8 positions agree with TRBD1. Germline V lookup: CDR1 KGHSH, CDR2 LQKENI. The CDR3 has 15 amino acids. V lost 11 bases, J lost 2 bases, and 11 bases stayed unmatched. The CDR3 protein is CAGGFRDRPYNEQFF. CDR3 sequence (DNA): TGTGCCGGAGGCTTCCGGGACAGGCCCTACAATGAGCAGTTCTTC. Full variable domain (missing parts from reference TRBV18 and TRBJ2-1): NAGVMQNPRHLVRRRGQEARLRCSPMKGHSHVYWYRQLPEEGLKFMVYLQKENIIDESGMPKERFSAEFPKEGPSILRIQQVVRGDSAAYFCAGGFRDRPYNEQFFGPGTRLTVL.

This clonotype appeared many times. CDR3 amino acids: CASRKPGLLRHNEQFF. For the CDR3, the DNA is TGTGCCAGCAGAAAGCCTGGACTATTGAGGCACAATGAGCAGTTCTTC. The V gene is TRBV6-2 or TRBV6-3, the J gene TRBJ2-1; maybe TRBD2 (6 bases). The CDR3 covers 16 residues. Germline CDR1 and CDR2: MNHEY and SVGEGT. Deletions cut 6 bases from V and 5 bases from J, with 20 bases between.

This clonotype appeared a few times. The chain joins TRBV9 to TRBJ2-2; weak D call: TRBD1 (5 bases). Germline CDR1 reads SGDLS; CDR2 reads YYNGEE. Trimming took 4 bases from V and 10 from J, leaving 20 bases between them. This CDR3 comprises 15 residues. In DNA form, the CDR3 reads TGTGCCAGCAGCCCGAGTGGGGCACAAGCCGTGGAGCTGTTTTTT. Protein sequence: CASSPSGAQAVELFF.

This CDR3 is CASSSTGSQGQPQHF. The CDR3 DNA reads TGCGCCAGCAGCTCCACAGGGTCCCAAGGTCAGCCCCAGCATTTT. This chain connects TRBV5-1 to TRBJ1-5; a weak D match, TRBD1 (6 bases). CDR1 and CDR2 (germline): SGHRS, YFSETQ. CDR3 length equals 15 residues. V dropped 3 bases and J dropped 6 bases, with 16 bases sitting between them.

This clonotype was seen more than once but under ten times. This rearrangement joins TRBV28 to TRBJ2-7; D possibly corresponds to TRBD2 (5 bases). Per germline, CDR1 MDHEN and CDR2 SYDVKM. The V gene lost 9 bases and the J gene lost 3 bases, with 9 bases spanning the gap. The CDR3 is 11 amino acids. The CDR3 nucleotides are TGTGCCAGTCTCGGGATCTACGAGCAGTACTTC. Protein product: CASLGIYEQYF.

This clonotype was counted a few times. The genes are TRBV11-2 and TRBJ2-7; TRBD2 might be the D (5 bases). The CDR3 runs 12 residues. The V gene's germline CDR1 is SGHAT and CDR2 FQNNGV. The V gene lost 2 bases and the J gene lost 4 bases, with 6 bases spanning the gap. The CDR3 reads CASSLTGYEQYV. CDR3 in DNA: TGTGCCAGCAGCTTAACGGGGTACGAGCAGTACGTC.

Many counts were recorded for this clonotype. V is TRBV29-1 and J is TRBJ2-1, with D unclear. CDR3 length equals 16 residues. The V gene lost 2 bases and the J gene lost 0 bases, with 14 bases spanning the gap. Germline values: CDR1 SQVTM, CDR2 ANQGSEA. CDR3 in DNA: TGCAGCGTTGAAATCCGCTGGGGTTTCTCCTACAATGAGCAGTTCTTC. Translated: CSVEIRWGFSYNEQFF.

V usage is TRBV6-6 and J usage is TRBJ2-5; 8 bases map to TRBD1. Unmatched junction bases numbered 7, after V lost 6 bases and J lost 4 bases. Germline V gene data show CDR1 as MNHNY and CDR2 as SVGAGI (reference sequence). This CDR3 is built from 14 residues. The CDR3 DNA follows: TGTGCCAGCAGGGAACAGGGGGTTCGAGAGACCCAGTACTTC. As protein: CASREQGVRETQYF.

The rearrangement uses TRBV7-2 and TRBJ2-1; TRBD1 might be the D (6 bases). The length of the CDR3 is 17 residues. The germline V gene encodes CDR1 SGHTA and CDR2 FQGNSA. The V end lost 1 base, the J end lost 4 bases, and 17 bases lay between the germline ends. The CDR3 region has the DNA TGTGCCAGCAGCTTAGATGGGCAGGGGACGCCGTACAATGAGCAGTTCTTC. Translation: CASSLDGQGTPYNEQFF.

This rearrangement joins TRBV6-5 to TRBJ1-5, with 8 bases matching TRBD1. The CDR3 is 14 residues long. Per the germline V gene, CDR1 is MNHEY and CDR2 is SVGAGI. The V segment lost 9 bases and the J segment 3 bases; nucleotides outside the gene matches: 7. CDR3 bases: TGTGCCAGTCAGGCAGGGGGCCCCAATCAGCCCCAGCATTTT. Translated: CASQAGGPNQPQHF.

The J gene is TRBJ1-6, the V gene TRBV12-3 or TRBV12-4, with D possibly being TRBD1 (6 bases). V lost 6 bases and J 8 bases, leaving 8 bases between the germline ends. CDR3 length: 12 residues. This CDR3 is CASSAGDSPLHF. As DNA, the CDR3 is TGTGCCAGCAGCGCAGGGGATTCACCCCTCCACTTT.

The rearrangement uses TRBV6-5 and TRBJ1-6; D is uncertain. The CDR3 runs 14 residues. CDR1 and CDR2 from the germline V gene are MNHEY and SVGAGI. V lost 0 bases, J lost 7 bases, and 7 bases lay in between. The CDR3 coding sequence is TGTGCCAGCAGTTACTCCGAGCACAATTCACCCCTCCACTTT. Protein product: CASSYSEHNSPLHF.

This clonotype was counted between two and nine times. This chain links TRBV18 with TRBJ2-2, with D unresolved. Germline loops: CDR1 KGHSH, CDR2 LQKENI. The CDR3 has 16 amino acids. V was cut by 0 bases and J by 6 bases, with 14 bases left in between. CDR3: CASSPPYTRPSGELFF. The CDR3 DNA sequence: TGTGCCAGCTCACCACCTTACACCCGACCTTCCGGGGAGCTGTTTTTT.

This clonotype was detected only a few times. The CDR3 sequence: CASSLRANQGDTQYF. For the CDR3, the DNA is TGCGCCAGCAGCCTCCGGGCTAATCAGGGAGATACGCAGTATTTT. This chain joins TRBV5-1 and TRBJ2-3, with D maybe TRBD1 (5 bases). In germline, CDR1 is SGHRS, CDR2 YFSETQ. This CDR3 comprises 15 residues. Trimming removed 4 bases at V and 5 bases at J, with 17 bases between. The variable domain in full, with the rest retrieved from reference TRBV5-1 and TRBJ2-3, is KAGVTQTPRYLIKTRGQQVTLSCSPISGHRSVSWYQQTPGQGLQFLFEYFSETQRNKGNFPGRFSGRQFSNSRSEMNVSTLELGDSALYLCASSLRANQGDTQYFGPGTRLTVL.

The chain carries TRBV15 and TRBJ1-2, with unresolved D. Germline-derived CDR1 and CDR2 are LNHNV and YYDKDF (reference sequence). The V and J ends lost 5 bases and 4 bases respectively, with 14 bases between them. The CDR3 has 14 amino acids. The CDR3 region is CATSDPAEGYGYTF. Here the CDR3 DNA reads TGTGCCACCAGCGACCCCGCAGAGGGCTATGGCTACACCTTC.

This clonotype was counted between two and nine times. The CDR3 region has the DNA TGTGCCATCAGTGTTCAGGGGGGCGCCTACGAGCAGTACTTC. This translates into CAISVQGGAYEQYF. This chain joins TRBV10-3 and TRBJ2-7; perhaps TRBD1 as D (7 bases). CDR1 ENHRY and CDR2 SYGVKD come from the germline V gene. The CDR3 spans 14 residues. Trimming stripped 4 bases from V and 2 bases from J, with 12 bases between.

CDR3 sequence reads: CASSPRRTGKDEKLFF. The CDR3 nucleotides read TGTGCCAGCAGCCCCCGAAGGACAGGGAAGGATGAAAAACTGTTTTTT. J is TRBJ1-4 and V is TRBV7-9; TRBD1 aligns across 8 bases. The V segment lost 5 bases and the J segment 6 bases; nucleotides outside the gene matches: 11. The CDR3 length is 16 residues. From germline, CDR1 is SEHNR and CDR2 FQNEAQ (reference sequence).

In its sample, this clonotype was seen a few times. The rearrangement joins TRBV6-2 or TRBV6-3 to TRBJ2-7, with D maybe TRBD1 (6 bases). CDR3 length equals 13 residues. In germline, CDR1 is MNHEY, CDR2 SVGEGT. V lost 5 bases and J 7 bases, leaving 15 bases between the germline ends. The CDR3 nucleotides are TGTGCCAGCAGTACGGGACACAACCGTGAGCAGTACGTC. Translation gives CASSTGHNREQYV.

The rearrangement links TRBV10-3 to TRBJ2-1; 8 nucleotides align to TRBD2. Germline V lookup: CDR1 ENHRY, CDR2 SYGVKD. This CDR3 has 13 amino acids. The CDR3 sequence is CAMGSSGDNEQFF. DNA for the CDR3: TGTGCGATGGGAAGTAGCGGGGACAATGAGCAGTTCTTC.

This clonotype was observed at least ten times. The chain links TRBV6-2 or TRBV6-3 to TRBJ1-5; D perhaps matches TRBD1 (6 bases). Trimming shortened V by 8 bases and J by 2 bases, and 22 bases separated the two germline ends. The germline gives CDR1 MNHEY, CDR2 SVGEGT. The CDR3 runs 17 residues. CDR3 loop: CASRGGPALRGNQPQHF. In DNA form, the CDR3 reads TGTGCCAGCCGGGGGGGGCCGGCTCTTCGTGGCAATCAGCCCCAGCATTTT.